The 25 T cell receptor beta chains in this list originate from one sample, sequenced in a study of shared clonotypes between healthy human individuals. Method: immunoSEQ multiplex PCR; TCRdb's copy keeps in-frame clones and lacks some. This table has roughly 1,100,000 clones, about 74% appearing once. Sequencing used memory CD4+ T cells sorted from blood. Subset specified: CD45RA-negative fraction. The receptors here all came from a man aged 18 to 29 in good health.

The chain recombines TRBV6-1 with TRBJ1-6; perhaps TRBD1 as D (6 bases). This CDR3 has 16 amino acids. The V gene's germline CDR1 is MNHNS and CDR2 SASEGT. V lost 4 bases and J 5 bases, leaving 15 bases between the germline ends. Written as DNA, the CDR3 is TGTGCCAGCAGTGTACAGGGCGATTTCCATAATTCACCCCTCCACTTT. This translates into CASSVQGDFHNSPLHF.

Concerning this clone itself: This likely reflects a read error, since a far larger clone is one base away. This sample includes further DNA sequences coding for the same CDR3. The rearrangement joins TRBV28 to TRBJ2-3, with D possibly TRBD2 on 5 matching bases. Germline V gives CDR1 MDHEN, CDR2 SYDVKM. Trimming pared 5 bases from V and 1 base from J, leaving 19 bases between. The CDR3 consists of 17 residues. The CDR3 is CASSTPFGLAGTDTQYF. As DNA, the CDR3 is TGTGCCAGCAGTACCCCATTTGGGCTAGCAGGCACAGATACGCAGTATTTT. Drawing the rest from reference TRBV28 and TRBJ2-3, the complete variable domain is DVKVTQSSRYLVKRTGEKVFLECVQDMDHENMFWYRQDPGLGLRLIYFSYDVKMKEKGDIPEGYSVSREKKERFSLILESASTNQTSMYLCASSTPFGLAGTDTQYFGPGTRLTVL.

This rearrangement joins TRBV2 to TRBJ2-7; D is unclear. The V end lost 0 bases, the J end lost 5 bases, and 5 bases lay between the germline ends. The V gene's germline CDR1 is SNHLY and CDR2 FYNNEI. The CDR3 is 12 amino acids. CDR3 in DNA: TGTGCCAGCAGTGAAGCTAGGGACGAGCAGTACTTC. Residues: CASSEARDEQYF.

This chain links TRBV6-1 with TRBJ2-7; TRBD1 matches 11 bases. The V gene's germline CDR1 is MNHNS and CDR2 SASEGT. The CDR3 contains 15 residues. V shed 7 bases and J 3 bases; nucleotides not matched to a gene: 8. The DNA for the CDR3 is TGTGCCAGCACCCAAACCGGGACAGGGGGCTACGAGCAGTACTTC. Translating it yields CASTQTGTGGYEQYF.

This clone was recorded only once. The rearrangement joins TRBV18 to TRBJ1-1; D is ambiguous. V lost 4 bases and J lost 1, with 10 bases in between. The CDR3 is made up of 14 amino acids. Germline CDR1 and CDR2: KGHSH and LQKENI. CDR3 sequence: CASSRQDANTEAFF. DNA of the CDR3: TGTGCCAGCTCACGGCAGGACGCGAACACTGAAGCTTTCTTT.

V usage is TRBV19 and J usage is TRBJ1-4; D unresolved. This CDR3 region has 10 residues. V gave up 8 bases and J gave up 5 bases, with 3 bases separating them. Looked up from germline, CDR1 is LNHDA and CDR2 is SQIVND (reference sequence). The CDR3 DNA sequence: TGTGCCAGTTGGAATGAAAAACTGTTTTTT. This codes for CASWNEKLFF.

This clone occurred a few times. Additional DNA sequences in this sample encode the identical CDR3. CDR3 in amino acids: CASSLTGTGAYEQYF. In DNA form, the CDR3 reads TGCGCCAGCAGCTTAACCGGGACCGGGGCCTACGAGCAGTACTTC. V and J are TRBV5-1 and TRBJ2-7; D is possibly TRBD1 or TRBD2 (5 bases each). CDR3 length: 15 amino acids. The germline gives CDR1 SGHRS, CDR2 YFSETQ. Trimming stripped 2 bases from V and 2 bases from J, with 14 bases between. The entire variable domain, with the rest obtained from reference TRBV5-1 and TRBJ2-7, is as follows: KAGVTQTPRYLIKTRGQQVTLSCSPISGHRSVSWYQQTPGQGLQFLFEYFSETQRNKGNFPGRFSGRQFSNSRSEMNVSTLELGDSALYLCASSLTGTGAYEQYFGPGTRLTVT.

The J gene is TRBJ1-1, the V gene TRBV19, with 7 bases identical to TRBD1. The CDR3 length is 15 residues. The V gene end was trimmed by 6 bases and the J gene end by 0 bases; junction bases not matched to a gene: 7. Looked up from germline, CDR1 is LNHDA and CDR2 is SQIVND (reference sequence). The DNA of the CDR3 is TGTGCCAGTAGCCTACAGGGGACTATGAACACTGAAGCTTTCTTT. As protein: CASSLQGTMNTEAFF.

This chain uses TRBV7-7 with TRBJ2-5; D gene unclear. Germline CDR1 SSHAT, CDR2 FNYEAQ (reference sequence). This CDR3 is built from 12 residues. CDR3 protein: CATRQSVETQYF. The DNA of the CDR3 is TGTGCTACCCGCCAGTCCGTAGAGACCCAGTACTTC.

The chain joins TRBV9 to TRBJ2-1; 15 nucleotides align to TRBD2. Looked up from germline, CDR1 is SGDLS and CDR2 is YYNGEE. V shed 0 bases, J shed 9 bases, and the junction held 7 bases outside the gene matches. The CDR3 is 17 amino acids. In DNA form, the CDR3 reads TGTGCCAGCAGCGTAGGTTTTGGACTAGCGGGAGGGGGTGAGCAGTTCTTC. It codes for CASSVGFGLAGGGEQFF. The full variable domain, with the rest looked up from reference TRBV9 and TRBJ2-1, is DSGVTQTPKHLITATGQRVTLRCSPRSGDLSVYWYQQSLDQGLQFLIQYYNGEERAKGNILERFSAQQFPDLHSELNLSSLELGDSALYFCASSVGFGLAGGGEQFFGPGTRLTVL.

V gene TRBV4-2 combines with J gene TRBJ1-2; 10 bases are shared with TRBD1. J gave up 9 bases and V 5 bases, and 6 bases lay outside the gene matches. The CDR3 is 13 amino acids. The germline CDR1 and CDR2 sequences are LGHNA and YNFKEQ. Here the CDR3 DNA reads TGTGCCAGCAGCTCCGGGACAGGGGACCGCTACACCTTC. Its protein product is CASSSGTGDRYTF.

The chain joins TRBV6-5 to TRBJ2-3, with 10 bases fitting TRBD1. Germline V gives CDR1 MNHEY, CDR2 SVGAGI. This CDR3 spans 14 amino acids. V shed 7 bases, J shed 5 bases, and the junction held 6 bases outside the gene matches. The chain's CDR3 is CASKETGGEDTQYF. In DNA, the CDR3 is TGTGCCAGCAAAGAGACAGGGGGCGAAGATACGCAGTATTTT.

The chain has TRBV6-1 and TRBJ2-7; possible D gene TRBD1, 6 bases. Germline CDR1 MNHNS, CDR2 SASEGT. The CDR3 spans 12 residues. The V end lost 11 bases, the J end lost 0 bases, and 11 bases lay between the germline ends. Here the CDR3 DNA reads TGTGCCGGAGGACAGATCTCCTACGAGCAGTACTTC. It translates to CAGGQISYEQYF.

CDR3 in DNA: TGTGCCATCACTCCGACAGCGAACACTGAAGCTTTCTTT. This gives the protein CAITPTANTEAFF. This chain connects TRBV10-3 to TRBJ1-1; a possible D gene is TRBD1 (5 bases). From germline, CDR1 is ENHRY and CDR2 SYGVKD. V was trimmed by 7 bases and J by 1 base, leaving 10 bases between them. The CDR3 sequence is 13 residues long.

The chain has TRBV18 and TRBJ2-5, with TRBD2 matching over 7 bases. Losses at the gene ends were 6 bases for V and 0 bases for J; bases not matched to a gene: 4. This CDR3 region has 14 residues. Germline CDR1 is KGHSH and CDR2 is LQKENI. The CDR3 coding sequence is TGTGCCAGCTCGTATCTAGCGGACCAAGAGACCCAGTACTTC. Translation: CASSYLADQETQYF. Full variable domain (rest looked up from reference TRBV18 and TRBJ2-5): NAGVMQNPRHLVRRRGQEARLRCSPMKGHSHVYWYRQLPEEGLKFMVYLQKENIIDESGMPKERFSAEFPKEGPSILRIQQVVRGDSAAYFCASSYLADQETQYFGPGTRLLVL.

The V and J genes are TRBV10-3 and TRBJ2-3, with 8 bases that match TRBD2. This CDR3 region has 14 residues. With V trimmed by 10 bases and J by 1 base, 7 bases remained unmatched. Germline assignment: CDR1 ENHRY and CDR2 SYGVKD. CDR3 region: CATSGAGGTDTQYF. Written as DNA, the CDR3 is TGTGCCACCTCCGGAGCGGGAGGCACAGATACGCAGTATTTT.

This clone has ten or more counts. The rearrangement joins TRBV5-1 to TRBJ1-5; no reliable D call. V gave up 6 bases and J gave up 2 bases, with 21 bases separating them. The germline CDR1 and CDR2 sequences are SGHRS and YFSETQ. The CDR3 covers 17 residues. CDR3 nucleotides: TGCGCCAGCAAGTCTCCCTCGAGGGTTGCGGGCAATCAGCCCCAGCATTTT. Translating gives CASKSPSRVAGNQPQHF.

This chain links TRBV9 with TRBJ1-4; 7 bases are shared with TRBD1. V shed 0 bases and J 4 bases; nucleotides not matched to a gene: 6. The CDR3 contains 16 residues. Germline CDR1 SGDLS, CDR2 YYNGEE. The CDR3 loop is CASSVGTGAFNEKLFF. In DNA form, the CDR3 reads TGTGCCAGCAGCGTAGGAACAGGGGCCTTTAATGAAAAACTGTTTTTT.

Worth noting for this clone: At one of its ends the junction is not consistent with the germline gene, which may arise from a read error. CDR3 nucleotide sequence: TGTGCTAGCAGCCAACGGACAGGGGGTGAGACCCAGTACTTC. Translated: CASSQRTGGETQYF. V gene TRBV7-7 combines with J gene TRBJ2-5, with 10 bases fitting TRBD1. The CDR3 loop spans 14 amino acids. Looked up from germline, CDR1 is SSHAT and CDR2 is FNYEAQ (reference sequence).

CDR3 sequence: CASSLGRGSADTQYF. CDR3 DNA: TGTGCCAGCAGCTTGGGACGGGGGAGTGCAGATACGCAGTATTTT. The chain is built from TRBV5-6 and TRBJ2-3; TRBD2 is a possible D gene (6 bases). Germline loops: CDR1 SGHDT, CDR2 YYEEEE. V was clipped by 0 bases and J by 4 bases, with 12 bases between them. The CDR3 spans 15 residues.

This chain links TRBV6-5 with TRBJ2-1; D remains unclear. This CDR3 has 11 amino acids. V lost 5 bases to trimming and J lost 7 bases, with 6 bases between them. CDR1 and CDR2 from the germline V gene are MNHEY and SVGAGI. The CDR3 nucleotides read TGTGCCAGCAGTCGAGCGAATGAGCAGTTCTTC. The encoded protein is CASSRANEQFF.

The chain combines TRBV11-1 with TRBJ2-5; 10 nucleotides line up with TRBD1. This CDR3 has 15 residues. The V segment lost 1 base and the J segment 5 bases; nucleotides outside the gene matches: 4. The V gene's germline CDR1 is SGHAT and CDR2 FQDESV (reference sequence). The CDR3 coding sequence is TGTGCCAGCAGCTTAGGGGACAGGGGTAGGGAGACCCAGTACTTC. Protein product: CASSLGDRGRETQYF.

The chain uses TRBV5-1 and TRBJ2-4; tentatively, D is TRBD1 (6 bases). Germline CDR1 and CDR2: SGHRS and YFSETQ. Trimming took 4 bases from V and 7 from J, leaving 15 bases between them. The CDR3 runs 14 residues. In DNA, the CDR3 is TGCGCCAGCAGCCAGGGGACGGAAGATAACATTCAGTACTTC. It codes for CASSQGTEDNIQYF.

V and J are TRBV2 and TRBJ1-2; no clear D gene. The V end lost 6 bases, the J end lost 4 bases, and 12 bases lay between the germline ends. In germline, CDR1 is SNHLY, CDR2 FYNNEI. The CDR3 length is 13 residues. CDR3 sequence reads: CASRTLEGYGYTF. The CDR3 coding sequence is TGTGCCAGCAGGACCCTTGAGGGCTATGGCTACACCTTC.

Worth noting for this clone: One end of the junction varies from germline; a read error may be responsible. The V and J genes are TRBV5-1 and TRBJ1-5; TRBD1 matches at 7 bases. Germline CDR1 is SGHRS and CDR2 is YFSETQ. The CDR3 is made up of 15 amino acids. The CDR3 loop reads CTSTATGDSNQPQHF. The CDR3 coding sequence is TGCACCAGCACCGCCACAGGGGACAGCAATCAGCCCCAGCATTTT.